Shown below are 6 T cell receptor beta chains from a single sample sequenced in a study of T-cell memory formation after mild COVID-19. TCRdb reanalysed the 5' RACE reads using MiXCR and keeps one entry per CDR3 protein. This sample has 580,000 or so distinct CDR3 sequences, with 17% found just once. The source material was PBMCs or a T cell subset sorted from them (not recorded which). The receptors were gathered from an adult woman who had mild COVID-19 (a few samples of this study predate the infection). Cell type and time point are not known.

For this clonotype: This may be a read error: a much more frequent sequence differs by one nucleotide. This chain uses TRBV25-1 with TRBJ2-7; D may be TRBD1 (5 bases). The CDR3 runs to 13 residues. Trimming pared 3 bases from V and 1 base from J, leaving 7 bases between. Germline V lookup: CDR1 MGHDK, CDR2 SYGVNS. This CDR3 reads CASSEAGSYEQYF. The CDR3 coding sequence is TGTGCCAGCAGTGAGGCAGGGTCCTACGAGCAGTACTTC.

This clonotype was seen repeatedly, ten times or more. The rearrangement uses TRBV5-1 and TRBJ1-1, with D tentatively TRBD1 (5 bases). The V end lost 1 base, the J end lost 1 base, and 17 bases lay between the germline ends. Per the germline V gene, CDR1 is SGHRS and CDR2 is YFSETQ. There are 17 residues in the CDR3. The DNA of the CDR3 is TGCGCCAGCAGCTTGTCAGCGGCACGGACACAGAACACTGAAGCTTTCTTT. Its translation is CASSLSAARTQNTEAFF.

This clonotype was seen more than once but under ten times. The gene calls are TRBV12-3 or TRBV12-4 and TRBJ2-3; TRBD1 matches at 10 bases. J lost 3 bases, V lost 6 bases, and 12 bases had no gene match. The CDR3 totals 17 residues. DNA for the CDR3: TGTGCCAGCAGGGCAGGGAGTCGGGACAGGGGAACAGATACGCAGTATTTT. Its translation is CASRAGSRDRGTDTQYF.

V usage is TRBV4-3 and J usage is TRBJ2-1; D gene unclear. Germline V lookup: CDR1 LGHNA, CDR2 YSLEER. V was pared by 1 base and J by 0 bases, with 16 bases between. The CDR3 extends over 18 amino acids. This CDR3 is CASSQGTAALSSYNEQFF. The DNA for the CDR3 is TGCGCCAGCAGCCAAGGGACCGCGGCGCTCAGCTCCTACAATGAGCAGTTCTTC.

This clonotype was seen a handful of times. The chain carries TRBV6-2 or TRBV6-3 and TRBJ2-1, with TRBD2 matching over 12 bases. The CDR3 is made up of 17 amino acids. The germline gives CDR1 MNHEY, CDR2 SVGEGT. V shed 6 bases, J shed 4 bases, and the junction held 10 bases outside the gene matches. CDR3 residues: CASSRYRTSGTYNEQFF. As DNA, the CDR3 is TGTGCCAGCAGCCGGTACCGGACTAGCGGGACTTACAATGAGCAGTTCTTC.

In its sample, this clonotype was seen a few times. The V and J genes are TRBV25-1 and TRBJ1-1; 9 bases map to TRBD1. CDR3 length: 15 residues. V gave up 1 base and J gave up 5 bases; unmatched junction bases: 5. CDR1 is MGHDK, CDR2 SYGVNS, per germline. The CDR3 spells CASSESVQGATEAFF. The CDR3 DNA reads TGTGCCAGCAGTGAATCGGTACAGGGGGCGACTGAAGCTTTCTTT.